The clone carrying this T cell receptor (beta chain) appeared a few times. The antigen remains unidentified. The data originate from a study of T cells after yellow fever vaccination. The germline CDR1 and CDR2 sequences are KGHDR and SFDVKD. The CDR3 totals 14 residues. V shed 3 bases, J shed 4 bases, and the junction held 2 bases outside the gene matches. TCRdb re-called the 5' RACE reads with MiXCR, one entry per CDR3 protein. The top ten hold about 0.73% of the sample, which has roughly 150,000 distinct CDR3 sequences, 6.5% to 8.5% seen once. The study, taken as a whole, reports: Clones that expanded after primary vaccination mostly reappeared after the booster (roughly 95% CD4, approximately 89% CD8). Some clonotypes were seen in both the CD4 and the CD8 compartments. These made up a small share and likely arose from convergent recombination. The secondary T-cell response peaked on day 5, not day 15, but was weaker.

The specimen was CD4+ T cells sorted from PBMCs, collected 5 days after the yellow fever booster vaccination. The receptor's source is a man younger than 40 who received the YFV17D yellow fever vaccine. The chain joins TRBV24-1 to TRBJ2-1, with 7 bases aligning to TRBD2. The CDR3 loop reads CATSDPSGYNEQFF. The CDR3 DNA sequence: TGTGCCACCAGTGATCCTAGCGGTTACAATGAGCAGTTCTTC.